The source of this TCR beta chain is a study of OX40 agonist ivuxolimab in advanced cancers. Only in-frame clones appear in the TCRdb table, and some are missing; sequencing was by immunoSEQ multiplex PCR. This sample carries 57,000 or so clones, approximately 86% of them seen once, and the ten largest clones take roughly 1.2%. Sequencing used CD4+ or CD8+ T cells sorted from blood, obtained in a trial of the OX40 agonist ivuxolimab. This receptor was taken from an adult with an advanced solid tumor such as melanoma, head and neck, liver or kidney cancer.

CDR3 in amino acids: CASSLWVGGPTDTQYF. The CDR3 DNA is TGCGCCAGCAGCTTGTGGGTGGGGGGCCCCACAGATACGCAGTATTTT. V gene TRBV5-1 combines with J gene TRBJ2-3; D possibly matches TRBD1 or TRBD2 (6 bases each). There are 16 residues in the CDR3. Germline V gives CDR1 SGHRS, CDR2 YFSETQ. The ends were cut back, 1 base at V and 2 bases at J, with 14 bases in the middle. The complete variable domain, with remaining parts taken from reference TRBV5-1 and TRBJ2-3, reads KAGVTQTPRYLIKTRGQQVTLSCSPISGHRSVSWYQQTPGQGLQFLFEYFSETQRNKGNFPGRFSGRQFSNSRSEMNVSTLELGDSALYLCASSLWVGGPTDTQYFGPGTRLTVL.